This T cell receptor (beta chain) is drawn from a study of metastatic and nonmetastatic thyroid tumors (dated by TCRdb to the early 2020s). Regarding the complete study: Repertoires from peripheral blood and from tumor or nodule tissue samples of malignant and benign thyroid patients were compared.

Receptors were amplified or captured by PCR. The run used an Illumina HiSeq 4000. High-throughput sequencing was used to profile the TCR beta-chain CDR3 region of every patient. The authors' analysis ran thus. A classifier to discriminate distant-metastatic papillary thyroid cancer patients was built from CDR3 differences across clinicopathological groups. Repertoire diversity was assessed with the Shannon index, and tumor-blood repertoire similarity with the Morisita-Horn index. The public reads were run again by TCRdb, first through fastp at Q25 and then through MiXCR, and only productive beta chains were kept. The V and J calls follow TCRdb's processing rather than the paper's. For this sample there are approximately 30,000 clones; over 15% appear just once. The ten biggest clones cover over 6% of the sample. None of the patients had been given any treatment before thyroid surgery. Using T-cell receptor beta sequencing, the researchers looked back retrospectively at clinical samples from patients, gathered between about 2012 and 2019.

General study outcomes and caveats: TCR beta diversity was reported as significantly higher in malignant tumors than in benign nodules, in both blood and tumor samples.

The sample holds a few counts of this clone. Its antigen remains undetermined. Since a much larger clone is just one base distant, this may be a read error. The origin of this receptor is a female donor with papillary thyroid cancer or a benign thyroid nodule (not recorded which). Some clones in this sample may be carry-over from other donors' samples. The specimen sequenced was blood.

The CDR3 region has the sequence CSVLTCEQYF. The nucleotides read TGCAGCGTTCTCACATGCGAGCAGTACTTC. In this chain, TRBV29-1 is recombined with TRBJ2-7; the D gene identity is not certain. Counted from cysteine to phenylalanine, this CDR3 has 10 amino acids. The retained sequence is limited to the CDR3, 30 bases, with the frame set at the first base. Trimming at the junction amounts to 5 bases on V and 6 bases on J, and the germline ends lie 8 bases apart. CDR1 and CDR2 are read off the germline V gene as SQVTM and ANQGSEA.